The rows below give T cell receptor beta chains drawn from one sample of a study of T cells in Graves' hyperthyroidism and ophthalmopathy. One entry per CDR3 protein, called by TCRdb with MiXCR from the multiplex PCR reads. The sample records 530,000 or so distinct CDR3 sequences, under 20% being singletons. The sample taken for sequencing was blood. These receptors all come from a woman between 18 and 29 years old with Graves' ophthalmopathy. The conserved cysteine and the conserved F or W are not part of the CDR3 here. The order of the fields is J gene, V gene, CDR3 protein.

j_call: TRBJ2-7; v_call: TRBV30; cdr3_aa: AWTNQGKDEQY
j_call: TRBJ1-2; v_call: TRBV27; cdr3_aa: ASSLGPLYGYT
j_call: TRBJ2-7; v_call: TRBV27; cdr3_aa: ASSSATGGDSYEQY
j_call: TRBJ1-2; v_call: TRBV28; cdr3_aa: ASKPQALGGNYGYT
j_call: TRBJ2-5; v_call: TRBV11-2; cdr3_aa: ASSFGTSGGARETQY
j_call: TRBJ2-2; v_call: TRBV7-9; cdr3_aa: ASSLSSRVRTGELF
j_call: TRBJ1-1; v_call: TRBV11-1; cdr3_aa: ASSFQQGGMTEAF
j_call: TRBJ2-1; v_call: TRBV9; cdr3_aa: ASSVEASGRVKNEQF
j_call: TRBJ1-1; v_call: TRBV4-1; cdr3_aa: ATGGQRSTEAF
j_call: TRBJ1-1; v_call: TRBV14; cdr3_aa: ASSQAEAENTEAF
j_call: TRBJ2-5; v_call: TRBV6-1; cdr3_aa: ASSGTGAQETQY
j_call: TRBJ1-6; v_call: TRBV7-8; cdr3_aa: ASSPGHYNSPLH
j_call: TRBJ2-7; v_call: TRBV6-1; cdr3_aa: ASRRSSSPTPYEQY
j_call: TRBJ2-3; v_call: TRBV2; cdr3_aa: ASRSGTSAKRPY
j_call: TRBJ2-3; v_call: TRBV7-8; cdr3_aa: ASSFPSSTDTQY
j_call: TRBJ1-1; v_call: TRBV12-3/TRBV12-4; cdr3_aa: ASSLIRANTEAF
j_call: TRBJ2-7; v_call: TRBV6-1; cdr3_aa: AVGQGPYEQY
j_call: TRBJ2-3; v_call: TRBV5-1; cdr3_aa: ASSLGEALADTQY
j_call: TRBJ2-5; v_call: TRBV20-1; cdr3_aa: SARDPMGRGVFETQY
j_call: TRBJ1-5; v_call: TRBV19; cdr3_aa: ASSVTGQGGNQPQH
j_call: TRBJ1-2; v_call: TRBV4-1; cdr3_aa: ASSQVREPGYGYT
j_call: TRBJ2-2; v_call: TRBV6-1; cdr3_aa: ASSPFTGTGDTGELF
j_call: TRBJ1-5; v_call: TRBV10-1; cdr3_aa: ASSENPDRAGQPQH
j_call: TRBJ2-3; v_call: TRBV6-1; cdr3_aa: ASSEQPTSYRYTDTQY
j_call: TRBJ2-2; v_call: TRBV7-9; cdr3_aa: ASRGPTGTGPGELF
j_call: TRBJ2-7; v_call: TRBV27; cdr3_aa: ASSFYLGSYEQY
j_call: TRBJ2-7; v_call: TRBV29-1; cdr3_aa: SVELQGNEQY
j_call: TRBJ2-2; v_call: TRBV2; cdr3_aa: ASSVNQGPAEEELF
j_call: TRBJ1-2; v_call: TRBV9; cdr3_aa: ASSAPNRGSLGYT
j_call: TRBJ1-5; v_call: TRBV27; cdr3_aa: ASSLSQLNQPQH
j_call: TRBJ1-4; v_call: TRBV5-1; cdr3_aa: ASSLARGDLSDEKLF
j_call: TRBJ1-1; v_call: TRBV5-1; cdr3_aa: ASSLSRGIGTEAF
j_call: TRBJ2-3; v_call: TRBV5-1; cdr3_aa: ASSFQGLSSTDTQY
j_call: TRBJ1-4; v_call: TRBV20-1; cdr3_aa: SASAGPRIRKLF
j_call: TRBJ2-1; v_call: TRBV12-3/TRBV12-4; cdr3_aa: ASSRTGTLIGDSHNEQF